The present T cell receptor beta chain was sequenced within a study of shared clonotypes between healthy human individuals. The CDR3 runs to 15 residues. The V gene's germline CDR1 is MNHNS and CDR2 SASEGT. With V trimmed by 0 bases and J by 4 bases, 6 bases remained unmatched. Worth noting for this clone: What it recognizes is unknown.

Repertoires were generated with immunoSEQ multiplex PCR, while TCRdb's copy carries only in-frame clones and drops some. The sample includes approximately 1,000,000 clones, roughly 80% of them seen just once. Notes on the study in general: Non-shared clonotypes displayed generation probabilities falling below those of clonotypes present in all four donors. Expectations were that clonotype sharing among donors would be affected by sequencing depth. For sorted subsets, rarefaction showed incomplete sequencing despite large depth.

The chain combines TRBV6-1 with TRBJ2-7, with 7 positions matching TRBD1. The clonotype was recovered from a man aged 18 to 30 in good health. Some clones in this sample may be carry-over from other donors' samples. The sequencing input was memory CD4+ T cells from PBMCs. Subset indicated: CD45RA-negative fraction. The CDR3 is CASSEAHDRVYEQYF. As DNA, the CDR3 is TGTGCCAGCAGTGAAGCGCATGACAGGGTTTACGAGCAGTACTTC.